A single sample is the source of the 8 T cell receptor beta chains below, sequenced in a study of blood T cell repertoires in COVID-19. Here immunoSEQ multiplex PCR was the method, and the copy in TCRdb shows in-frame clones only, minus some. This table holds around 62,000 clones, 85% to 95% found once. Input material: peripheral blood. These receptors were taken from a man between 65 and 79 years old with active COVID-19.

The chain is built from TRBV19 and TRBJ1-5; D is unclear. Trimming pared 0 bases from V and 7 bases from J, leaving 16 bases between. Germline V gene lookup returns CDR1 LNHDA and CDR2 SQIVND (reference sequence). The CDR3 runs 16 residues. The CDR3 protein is CASSIDRWSLWQPQHF. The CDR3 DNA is TGTGCCAGTAGTATAGATAGGTGGAGTCTTTGGCAGCCCCAGCATTTT.

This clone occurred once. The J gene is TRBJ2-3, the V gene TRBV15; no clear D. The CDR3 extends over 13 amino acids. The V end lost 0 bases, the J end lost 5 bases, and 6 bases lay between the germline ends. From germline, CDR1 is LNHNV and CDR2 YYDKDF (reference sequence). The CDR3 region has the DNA TGTGCCACCAGCAGAGATCTCGGAGATACGCAGTATTTT. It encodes CATSRDLGDTQYF.

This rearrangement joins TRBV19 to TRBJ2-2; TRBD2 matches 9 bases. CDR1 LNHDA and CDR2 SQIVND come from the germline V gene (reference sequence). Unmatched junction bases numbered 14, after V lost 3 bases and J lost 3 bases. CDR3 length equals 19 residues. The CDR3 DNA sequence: TGTGCCAGTAGTATCGGGTCTAGCGGGGAGATTTTTGACACCGGGGAGCTGTTTTTT. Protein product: CASSIGSSGEIFDTGELFF. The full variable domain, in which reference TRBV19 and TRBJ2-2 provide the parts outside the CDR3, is DGGITQSPKYLFRKEGQNVTLSCEQNLNHDAMYWYRQDPGQGLRLIYYSQIVNDFQKGDIAEGYSVSREKKESFPLTVTSAQKNPTAFYLCASSIGSSGEIFDTGELFFGEGSRLTVL.

The CDR3 sequence is CASRGQGGNQPQHF. The CDR3 DNA is TGTGCCAGCCGCGGACAGGGGGGGAATCAGCCCCAGCATTTT. This sequence joins TRBV5-8 and TRBJ1-5; 10 nucleotides align to TRBD1. The CDR3 is made up of 14 amino acids. V was pared by 7 bases and J by 4 bases, with 5 bases of the junction left unmatched. CDR1 is SGHTS and CDR2 is YDEGEE in the germline V gene.

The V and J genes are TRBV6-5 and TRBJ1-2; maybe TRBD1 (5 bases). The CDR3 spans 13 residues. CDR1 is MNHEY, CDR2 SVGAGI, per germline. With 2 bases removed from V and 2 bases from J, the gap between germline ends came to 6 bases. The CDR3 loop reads CASSYGGNYGYTF. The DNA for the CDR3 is TGTGCCAGCAGTTACGGGGGGAACTATGGCTACACCTTC.

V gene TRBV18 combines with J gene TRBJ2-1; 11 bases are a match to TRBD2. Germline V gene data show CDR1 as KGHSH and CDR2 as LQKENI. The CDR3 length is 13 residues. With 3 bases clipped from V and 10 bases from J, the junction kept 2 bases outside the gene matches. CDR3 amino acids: CASSPRTSGEQFF. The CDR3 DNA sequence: TGTGCCAGCTCACCCCGGACTAGCGGGGAGCAGTTCTTC.

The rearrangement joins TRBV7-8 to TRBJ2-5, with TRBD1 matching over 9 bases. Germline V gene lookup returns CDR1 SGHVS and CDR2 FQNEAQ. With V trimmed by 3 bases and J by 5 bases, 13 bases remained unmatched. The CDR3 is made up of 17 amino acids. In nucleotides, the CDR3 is TGTGCCAGCAGCTTCCGACGACCGGGACAGGGATCGGAGACCCAGTACTTC. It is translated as CASSFRRPGQGSETQYF.

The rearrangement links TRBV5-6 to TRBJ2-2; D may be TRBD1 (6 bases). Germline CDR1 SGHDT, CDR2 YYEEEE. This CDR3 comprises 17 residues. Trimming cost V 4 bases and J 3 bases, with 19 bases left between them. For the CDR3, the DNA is TGTGCCAGCAGCCCTCTGGACAGCCGGCGAGACACCGGGGAGCTGTTTTTT. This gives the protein CASSPLDSRRDTGELFF.